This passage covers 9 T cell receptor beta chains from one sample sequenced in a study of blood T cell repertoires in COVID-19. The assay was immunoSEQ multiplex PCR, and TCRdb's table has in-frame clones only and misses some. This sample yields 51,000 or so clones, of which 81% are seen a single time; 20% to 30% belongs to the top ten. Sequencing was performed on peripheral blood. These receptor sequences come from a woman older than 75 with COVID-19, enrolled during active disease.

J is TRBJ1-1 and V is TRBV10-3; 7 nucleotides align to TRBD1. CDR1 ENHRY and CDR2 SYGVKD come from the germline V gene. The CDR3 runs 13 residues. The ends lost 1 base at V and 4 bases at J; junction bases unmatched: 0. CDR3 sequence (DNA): TGTGCCATCAGTGAGTGGACAGGCACTGAAGCTTTCTTT. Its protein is CAISEWTGTEAFF.

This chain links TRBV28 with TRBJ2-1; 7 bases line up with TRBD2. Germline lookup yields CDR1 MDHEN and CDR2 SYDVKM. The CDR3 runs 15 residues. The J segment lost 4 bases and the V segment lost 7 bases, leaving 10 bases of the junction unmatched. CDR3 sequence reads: CASNSPREVYNEQFF. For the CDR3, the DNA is TGTGCCAGCAACTCCCCTCGGGAGGTTTACAATGAGCAGTTCTTC.

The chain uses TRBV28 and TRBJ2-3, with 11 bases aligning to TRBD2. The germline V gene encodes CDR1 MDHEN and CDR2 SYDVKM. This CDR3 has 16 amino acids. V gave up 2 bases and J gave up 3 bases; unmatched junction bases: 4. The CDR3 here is CASSLLAGGRTDTQYF. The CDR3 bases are TGTGCCAGCAGTTTACTAGCGGGAGGACGGACAGATACGCAGTATTTT.

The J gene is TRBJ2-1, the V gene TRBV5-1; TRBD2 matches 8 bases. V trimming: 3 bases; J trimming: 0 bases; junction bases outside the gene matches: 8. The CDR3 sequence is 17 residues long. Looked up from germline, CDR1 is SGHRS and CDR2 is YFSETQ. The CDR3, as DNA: TGCGCCAGCAGCTCCTATCCGGGGGGGAGCTCCTACAATGAGCAGTTCTTC. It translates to CASSSYPGGSSYNEQFF.

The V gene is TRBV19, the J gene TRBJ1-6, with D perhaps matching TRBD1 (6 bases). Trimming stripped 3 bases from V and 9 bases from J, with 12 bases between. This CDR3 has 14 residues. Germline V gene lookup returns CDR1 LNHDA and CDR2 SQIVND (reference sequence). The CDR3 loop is CASSIGAGVSPLHF. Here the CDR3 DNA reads TGTGCCAGTAGTATTGGGGCAGGGGTTTCACCCCTCCACTTT. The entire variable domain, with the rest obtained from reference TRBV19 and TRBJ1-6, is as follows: DGGITQSPKYLFRKEGQNVTLSCEQNLNHDAMYWYRQDPGQGLRLIYYSQIVNDFQKGDIAEGYSVSREKKESFPLTVTSAQKNPTAFYLCASSIGAGVSPLHFGNGTRLTVT.

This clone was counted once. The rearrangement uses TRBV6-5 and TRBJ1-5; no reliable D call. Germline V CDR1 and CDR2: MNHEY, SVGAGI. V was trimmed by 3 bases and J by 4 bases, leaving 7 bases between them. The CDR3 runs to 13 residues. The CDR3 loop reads CASSYTGNQPQHF. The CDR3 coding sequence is TGTGCCAGCAGTTATACGGGGAATCAGCCCCAGCATTTT.

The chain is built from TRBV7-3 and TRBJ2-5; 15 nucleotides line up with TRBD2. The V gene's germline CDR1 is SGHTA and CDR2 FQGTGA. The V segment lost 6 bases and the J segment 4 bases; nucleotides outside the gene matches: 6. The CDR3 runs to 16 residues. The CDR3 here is CASSQMGLAGGETQYF. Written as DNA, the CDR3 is TGTGCCAGCAGTCAAATGGGACTAGCGGGAGGAGAGACCCAGTACTTC.

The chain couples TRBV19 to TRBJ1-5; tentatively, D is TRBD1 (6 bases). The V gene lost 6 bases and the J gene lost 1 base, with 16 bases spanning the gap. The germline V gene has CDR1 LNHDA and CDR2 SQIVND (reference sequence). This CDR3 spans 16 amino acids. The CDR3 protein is CASSWRMGASNQPQHF. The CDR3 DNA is TGTGCCAGTAGCTGGAGGATGGGGGCAAGCAATCAGCCCCAGCATTTT.

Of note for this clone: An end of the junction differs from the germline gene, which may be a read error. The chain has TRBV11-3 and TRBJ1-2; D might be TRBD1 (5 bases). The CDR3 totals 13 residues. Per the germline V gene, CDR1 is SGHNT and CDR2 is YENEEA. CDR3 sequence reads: CASSFSGAFTPIF. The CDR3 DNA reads TGTGCCAGCAGCTTTTCTGGGGCGTTTACTCCCATCTTC.